A single sample is the source of the 2 T cell receptor beta chains below, sequenced in a study of OX40 agonist ivuxolimab in advanced cancers. Some clones are missing from TCRdb's copy, which holds only in-frame ones; the method was immunoSEQ multiplex PCR. This repertoire shows roughly 53,000 clones, roughly 84% found once; its top ten account for 0.5% to 0.7%. The sample consisted of CD4+ or CD8+ T cells sorted from blood, taken in a trial of the OX40 agonist ivuxolimab. All receptors derive from an adult with an advanced solid tumor such as melanoma, head and neck, liver or kidney cancer.

This clone was observed once. CDR3 sequence (DNA): TGTGCCAGCAGGGGGACGGGAGCCTACGAGCAGTACTTC. It is translated as CASRGTGAYEQYF. V gene TRBV28 combines with J gene TRBJ2-7; possibly TRBD2 for D (6 bases). The CDR3 sequence is 13 residues long. From germline, CDR1 is MDHEN and CDR2 SYDVKM. V dropped 6 bases and J dropped 2 bases, with 11 bases sitting between them.

The genes are TRBV30 and TRBJ2-7; D possibly corresponds to TRBD1 (6 bases). The ends were cut back, 5 bases at V and 7 bases at J, with 15 bases in the middle. The germline V gene encodes CDR1 GTSNPN and CDR2 SVGIG (reference sequence). The CDR3 has 12 residues. The CDR3 bases are TGTGCCTGGGGAACAGGGTCCCGAGAGCAGTACTTC. It codes for CAWGTGSREQYF.